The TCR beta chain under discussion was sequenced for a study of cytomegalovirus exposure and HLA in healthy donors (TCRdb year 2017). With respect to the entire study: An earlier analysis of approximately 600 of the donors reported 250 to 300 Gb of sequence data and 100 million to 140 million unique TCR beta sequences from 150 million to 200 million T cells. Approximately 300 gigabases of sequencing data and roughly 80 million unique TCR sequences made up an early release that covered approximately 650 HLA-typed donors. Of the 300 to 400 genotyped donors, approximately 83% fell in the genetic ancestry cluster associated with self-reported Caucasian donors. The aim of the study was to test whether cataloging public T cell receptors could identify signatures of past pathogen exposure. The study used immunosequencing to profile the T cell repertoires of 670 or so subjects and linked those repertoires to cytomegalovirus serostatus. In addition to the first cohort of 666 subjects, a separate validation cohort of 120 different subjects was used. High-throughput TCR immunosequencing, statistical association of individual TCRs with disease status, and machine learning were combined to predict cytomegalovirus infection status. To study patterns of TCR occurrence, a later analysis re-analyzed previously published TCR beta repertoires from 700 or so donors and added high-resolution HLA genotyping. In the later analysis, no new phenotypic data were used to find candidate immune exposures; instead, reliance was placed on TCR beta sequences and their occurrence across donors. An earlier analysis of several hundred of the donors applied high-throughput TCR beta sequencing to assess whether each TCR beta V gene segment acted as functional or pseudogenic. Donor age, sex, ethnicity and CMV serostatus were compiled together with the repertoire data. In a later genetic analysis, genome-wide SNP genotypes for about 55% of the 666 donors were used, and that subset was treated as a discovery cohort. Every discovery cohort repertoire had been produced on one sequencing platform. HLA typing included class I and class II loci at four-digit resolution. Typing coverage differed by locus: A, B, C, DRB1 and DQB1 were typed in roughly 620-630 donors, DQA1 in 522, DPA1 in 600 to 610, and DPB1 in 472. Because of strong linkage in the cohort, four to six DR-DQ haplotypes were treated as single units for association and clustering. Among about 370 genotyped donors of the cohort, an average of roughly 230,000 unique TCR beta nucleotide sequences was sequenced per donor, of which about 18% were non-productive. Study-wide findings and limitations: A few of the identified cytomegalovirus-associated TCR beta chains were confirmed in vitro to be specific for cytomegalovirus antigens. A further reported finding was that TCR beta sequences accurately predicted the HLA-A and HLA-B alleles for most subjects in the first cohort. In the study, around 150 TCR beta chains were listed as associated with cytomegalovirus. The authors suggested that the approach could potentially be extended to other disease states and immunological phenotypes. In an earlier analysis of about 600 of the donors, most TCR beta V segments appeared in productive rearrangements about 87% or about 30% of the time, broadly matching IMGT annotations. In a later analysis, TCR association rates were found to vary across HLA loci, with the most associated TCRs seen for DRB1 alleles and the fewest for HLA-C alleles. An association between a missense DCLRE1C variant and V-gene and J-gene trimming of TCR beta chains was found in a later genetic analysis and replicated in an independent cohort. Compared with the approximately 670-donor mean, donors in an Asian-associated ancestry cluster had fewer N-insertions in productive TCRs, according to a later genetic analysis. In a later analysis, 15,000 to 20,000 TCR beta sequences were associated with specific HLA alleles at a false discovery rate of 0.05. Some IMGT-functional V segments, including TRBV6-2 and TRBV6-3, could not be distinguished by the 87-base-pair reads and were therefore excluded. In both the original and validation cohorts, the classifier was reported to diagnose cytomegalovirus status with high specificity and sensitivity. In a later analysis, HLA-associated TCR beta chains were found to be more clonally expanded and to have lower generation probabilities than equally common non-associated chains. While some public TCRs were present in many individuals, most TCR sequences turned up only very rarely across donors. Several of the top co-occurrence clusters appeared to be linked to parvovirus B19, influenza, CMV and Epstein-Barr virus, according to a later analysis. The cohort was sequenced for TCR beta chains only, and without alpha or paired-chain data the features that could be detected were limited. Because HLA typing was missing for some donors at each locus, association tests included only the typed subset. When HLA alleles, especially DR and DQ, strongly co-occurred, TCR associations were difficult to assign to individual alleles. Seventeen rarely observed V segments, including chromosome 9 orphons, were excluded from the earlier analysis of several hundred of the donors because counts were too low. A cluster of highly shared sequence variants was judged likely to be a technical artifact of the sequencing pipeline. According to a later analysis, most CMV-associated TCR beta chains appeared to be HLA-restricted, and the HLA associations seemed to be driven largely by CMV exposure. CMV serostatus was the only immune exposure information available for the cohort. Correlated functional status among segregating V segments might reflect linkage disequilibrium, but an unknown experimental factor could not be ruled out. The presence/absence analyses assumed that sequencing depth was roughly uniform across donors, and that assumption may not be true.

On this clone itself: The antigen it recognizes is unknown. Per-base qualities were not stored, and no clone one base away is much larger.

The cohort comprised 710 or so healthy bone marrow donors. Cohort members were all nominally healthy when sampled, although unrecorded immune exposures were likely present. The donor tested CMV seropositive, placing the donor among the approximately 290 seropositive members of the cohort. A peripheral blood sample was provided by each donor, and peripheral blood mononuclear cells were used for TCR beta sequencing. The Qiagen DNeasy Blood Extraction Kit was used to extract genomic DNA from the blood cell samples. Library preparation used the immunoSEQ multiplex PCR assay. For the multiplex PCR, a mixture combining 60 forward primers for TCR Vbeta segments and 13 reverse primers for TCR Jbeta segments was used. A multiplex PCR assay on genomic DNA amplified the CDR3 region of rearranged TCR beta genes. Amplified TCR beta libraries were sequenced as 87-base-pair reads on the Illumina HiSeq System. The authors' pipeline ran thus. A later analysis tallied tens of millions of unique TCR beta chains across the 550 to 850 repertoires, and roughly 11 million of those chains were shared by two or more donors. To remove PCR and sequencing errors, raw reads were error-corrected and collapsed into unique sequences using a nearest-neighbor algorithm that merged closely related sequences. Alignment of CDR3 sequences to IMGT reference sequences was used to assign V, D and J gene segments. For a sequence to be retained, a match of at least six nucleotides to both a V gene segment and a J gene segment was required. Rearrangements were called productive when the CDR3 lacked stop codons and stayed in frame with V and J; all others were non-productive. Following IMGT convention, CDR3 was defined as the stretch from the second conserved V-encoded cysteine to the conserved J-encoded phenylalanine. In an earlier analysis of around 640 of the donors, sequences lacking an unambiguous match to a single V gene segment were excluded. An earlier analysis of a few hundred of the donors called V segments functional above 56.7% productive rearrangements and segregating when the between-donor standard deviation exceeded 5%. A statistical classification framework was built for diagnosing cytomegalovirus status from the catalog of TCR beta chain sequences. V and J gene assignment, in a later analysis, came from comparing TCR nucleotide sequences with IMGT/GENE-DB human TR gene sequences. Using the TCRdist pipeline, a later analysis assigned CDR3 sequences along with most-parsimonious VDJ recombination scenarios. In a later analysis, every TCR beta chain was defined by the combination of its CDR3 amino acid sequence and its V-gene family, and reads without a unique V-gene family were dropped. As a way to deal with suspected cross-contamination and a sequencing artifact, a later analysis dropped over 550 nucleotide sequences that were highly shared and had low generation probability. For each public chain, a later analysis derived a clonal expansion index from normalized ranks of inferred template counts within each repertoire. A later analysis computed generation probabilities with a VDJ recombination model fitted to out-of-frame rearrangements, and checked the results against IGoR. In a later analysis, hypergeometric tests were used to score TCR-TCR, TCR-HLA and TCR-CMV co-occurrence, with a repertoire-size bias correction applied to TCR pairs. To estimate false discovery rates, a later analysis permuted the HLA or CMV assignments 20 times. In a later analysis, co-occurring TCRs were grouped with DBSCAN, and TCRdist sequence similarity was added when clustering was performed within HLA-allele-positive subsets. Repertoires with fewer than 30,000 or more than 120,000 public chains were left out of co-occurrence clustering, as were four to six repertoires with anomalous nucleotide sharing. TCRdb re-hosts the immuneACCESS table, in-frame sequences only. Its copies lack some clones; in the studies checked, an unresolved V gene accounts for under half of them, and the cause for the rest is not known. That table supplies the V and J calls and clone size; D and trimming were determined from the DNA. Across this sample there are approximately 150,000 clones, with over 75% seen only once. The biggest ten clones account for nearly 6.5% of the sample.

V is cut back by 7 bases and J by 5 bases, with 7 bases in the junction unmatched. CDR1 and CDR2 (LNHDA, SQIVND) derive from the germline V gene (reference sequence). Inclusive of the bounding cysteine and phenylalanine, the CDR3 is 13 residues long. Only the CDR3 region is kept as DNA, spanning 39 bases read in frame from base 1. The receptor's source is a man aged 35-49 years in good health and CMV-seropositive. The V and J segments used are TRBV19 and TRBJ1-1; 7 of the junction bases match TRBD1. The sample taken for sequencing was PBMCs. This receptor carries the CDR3 CASIMTGYTEAFF. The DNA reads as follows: TGTGCCAGTATCATGACAGGGTATACTGAAGCTTTCTTT. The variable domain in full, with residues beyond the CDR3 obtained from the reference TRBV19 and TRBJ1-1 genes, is DGGITQSPKYLFRKEGQNVTLSCEQNLNHDAMYWYRQDPGQGLRLIYYSQIVNDFQKGDIAEGYSVSREKKESFPLTVTSAQKNPTAFYLCASIMTGYTEAFFGQGTRLTVV.